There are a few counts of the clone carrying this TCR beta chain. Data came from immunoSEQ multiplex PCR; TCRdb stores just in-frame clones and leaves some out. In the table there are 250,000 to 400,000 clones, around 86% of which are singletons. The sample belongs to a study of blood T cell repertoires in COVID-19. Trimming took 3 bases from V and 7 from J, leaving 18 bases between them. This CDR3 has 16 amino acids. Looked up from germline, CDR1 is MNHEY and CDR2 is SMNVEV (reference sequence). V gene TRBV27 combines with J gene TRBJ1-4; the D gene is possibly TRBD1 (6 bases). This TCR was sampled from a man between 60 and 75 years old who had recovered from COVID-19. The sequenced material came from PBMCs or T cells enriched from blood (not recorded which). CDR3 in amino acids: CASSFSAGDVGEKLFF. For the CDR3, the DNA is TGTGCCAGCAGTTTCTCCGCAGGGGACGTTGGTGAAAAACTGTTTTTT.